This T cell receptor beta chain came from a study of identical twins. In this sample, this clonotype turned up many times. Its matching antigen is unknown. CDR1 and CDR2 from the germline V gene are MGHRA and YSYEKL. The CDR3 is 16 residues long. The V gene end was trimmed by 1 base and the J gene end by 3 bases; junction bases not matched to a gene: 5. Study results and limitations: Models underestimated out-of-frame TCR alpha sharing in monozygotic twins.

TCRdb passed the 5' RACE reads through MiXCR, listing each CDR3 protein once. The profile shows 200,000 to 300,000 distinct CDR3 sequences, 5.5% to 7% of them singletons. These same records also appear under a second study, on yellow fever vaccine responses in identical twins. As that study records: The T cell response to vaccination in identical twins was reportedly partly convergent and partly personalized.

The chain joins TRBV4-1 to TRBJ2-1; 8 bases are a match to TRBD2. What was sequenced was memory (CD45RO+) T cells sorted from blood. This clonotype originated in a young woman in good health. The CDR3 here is CASSQGPGGYYNEQFF. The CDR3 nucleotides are TGCGCCAGCAGCCAAGGTCCGGGGGGGTACTACAATGAGCAGTTCTTC.